One sample yielded the 24 T cell receptor beta chains listed below, sequenced in a study of blood T cells in healthy people across ages. Primers used in a second PCR of about 6 to 11 cycles were a sample-barcoded 5' primer and a J-beta primer mix. TCRdb analysed the 5' RACE reads with MiXCR anew, one entry per CDR3 protein. Of around 780,000 distinct CDR3 sequences in the sample, about 56% were seen once. The source material was blood. The receptors were sampled from a man between 35 and 55 years old in good health.

The V gene is TRBV5-1, the J gene TRBJ1-1, with D perhaps TRBD1 (5 bases). Germline-derived CDR1 and CDR2 are SGHRS and YFSETQ. This CDR3 has 14 residues. V shed 4 bases and J shed 3 bases, with 13 bases lying between them. The CDR3 bases are TGCGCCAGCAGCGTTAAGGGGCTGGACACTGAAGCTTTCTTT. Translation: CASSVKGLDTEAFF.

In its sample, this clonotype was seen a few times. V usage is TRBV28 and J usage is TRBJ2-7; no reliable D call. Germline values: CDR1 MDHEN, CDR2 SYDVKM. V was cut by 5 bases and J by 3 bases, with 14 bases left in between. This CDR3 has 14 residues. This CDR3 is CASSDVVQNYEQYF. The DNA for the CDR3 is TGTGCCAGCAGTGACGTCGTGCAGAACTACGAGCAGTACTTC.

The J gene is TRBJ2-4, the V gene TRBV5-6; D call uncertain. The J call may be in error: the DNA end matches TRBJ2-7 better. The CDR3 consists of 12 residues. Germline CDR1 is SGHDT and CDR2 is YYEEEE. The CDR3 is CASSLAYLEQYF. The CDR3 DNA follows: TGTGCCAGCAGCTTGGCCTATCTCGAGCAGTACTTC.

The chain carries TRBV20-1 and TRBJ2-4; 7 positions match TRBD1. The end of the DNA is better explained by TRBJ2-7, so the J call may be wrong. Germline V gene sequence: CDR1 DFQATT, CDR2 SNEGSKA (reference sequence). There are 14 residues in the CDR3. This chain's CDR3 is CSALTGVGRDEQYF. The DNA of the CDR3 is TGCAGTGCTCTCACAGGGGTCGGACGAGACGAGCAGTACTTC.

This clonotype appeared a few times. V is TRBV27 and J is TRBJ2-7, with a weak D call TRBD2 (5 bases). V was clipped by 2 bases and J by 0 bases, with 11 bases between them. The CDR3 spans 15 residues. CDR1 is MNHEY, CDR2 SMNVEV, per germline (reference sequence). The CDR3 DNA sequence: TGTGCCAGCAGTTTACGAGGGTTCGACTCCTACGAGCAGTACTTC. Its protein is CASSLRGFDSYEQYF.

The DNA for the CDR3 is TGCAGTGCTAGAGATCGAGGGGGGGGGGCCAAAAACATTCAGTACTTC. Translation: CSARDRGGGAKNIQYF. V usage is TRBV20-1 and J usage is TRBJ2-4; a possible D gene is TRBD2 (7 bases). From germline, CDR1 is DFQATT and CDR2 SNEGSKA (reference sequence). Deletions cut 0 bases from V and 1 base from J, with 13 bases between. The CDR3 totals 16 residues.

The chain has TRBV7-2 and TRBJ2-3; 7 bases are a match to TRBD2. CDR3 length: 15 residues. J was trimmed by 1 base and V by 3 bases; bases with no gene match: 4. Germline values: CDR1 SGHTA, CDR2 FQGNSA. CDR3 nucleotide sequence: TGTGCCAGCAGCTTGGGGGGGAAGGGCACAGATACGCAGTATTTT. Its protein product is CASSLGGKGTDTQYF.

This clonotype was picked up a small number of times. The rearrangement links TRBV7-2 to TRBJ2-7; 7 positions match TRBD1. The CDR3 is made up of 16 amino acids. After removal of 0 bases from V and 4 bases from J, the junction contained 9 bases not matched to a gene. Germline CDR1 is SGHTA and CDR2 is FQGNSA. The CDR3 DNA reads as TGTGCCAGCAGCTTAGCAGGGGGACAGACACATTACGAGCAGTACTTC. This sequence encodes CASSLAGGQTHYEQYF.

The chain has TRBV20-1 and TRBJ2-1; D may be TRBD1 (5 bases). There are 13 residues in the CDR3. Germline CDR1 and CDR2: DFQATT and SNEGSKA (reference sequence). V was cut by 1 base and J by 8 bases, with 12 bases left in between. The CDR3 nucleotides are TGCAGTGCTAGAGTATCAGGGTTGGATGAGCAGTTCTTC. Amino acid sequence: CSARVSGLDEQFF.

This chain joins TRBV10-3 and TRBJ2-5; 8 bases agree with TRBD1. Losses at the gene ends were 6 bases for V and 11 bases for J; bases not matched to a gene: 11. The CDR3 is 13 residues long. Germline V gene sequence: CDR1 ENHRY, CDR2 SYGVKD. The CDR3 region is CAIRGTGDNEQYF. CDR3 sequence (DNA): TGTGCCATCAGGGGGACAGGAGACAATGAGCAGTACTTC.

The chain has TRBV7-2 and TRBJ1-2; weak D call: TRBD1 (6 bases). The CDR3 loop spans 13 amino acids. The germline V gene encodes CDR1 SGHTA and CDR2 FQGNSA. Trimming shortened V by 8 bases and J by 4 bases, and 14 bases separated the two germline ends. CDR3 coding DNA: TGTGCCAGCGGGGACACTTTGGGCTATGGCTACACCTTC. As protein: CASGDTLGYGYTF.

V and J are TRBV29-1 and TRBJ1-1; D is uncertain. V was pared by 5 bases and J by 4 bases, with 11 bases between. CDR1 and CDR2 from the germline V gene are SQVTM and ANQGSEA. This CDR3 has 12 residues. CDR3 bases: TGCAGCGTTTCGCCCACGGGCACTGAAGCTTTCTTT. Translating it yields CSVSPTGTEAFF.

This clonotype was recorded only once. The rearrangement uses TRBV4-3 and TRBJ1-2; TRBD1 matches at 7 bases. The trim removed 1 base at V and 6 bases at J, leaving 2 bases unmatched. This CDR3 comprises 13 residues. Germline loops: CDR1 LGHNA, CDR2 YSLEER. The CDR3 region has the DNA TGCGCCAGCAGCCAAGCCGGACAGGATGGCTACACCTTC. It codes for CASSQAGQDGYTF.

The chain recombines TRBV20-1 with TRBJ2-3, with D hard to call. With 6 bases removed from V and 1 base from J, the gap between germline ends came to 11 bases. The CDR3 sequence is 13 residues long. Germline V gives CDR1 DFQATT, CDR2 SNEGSKA (reference sequence). The CDR3 loop is CSATMSGTDTQYF. The DNA of the CDR3 is TGCAGTGCGACGATGTCGGGCACAGATACGCAGTATTTT.

This clonotype was counted once. The chain uses TRBV20-1 and TRBJ2-7, with no clear D. The germline V gene encodes CDR1 DFQATT and CDR2 SNEGSKA (reference sequence). The ends were cut back, 0 bases at V and 6 bases at J, with 9 bases in the middle. The CDR3 covers 12 residues. CDR3 in amino acids: CSARDPLCEQYF. In nucleotides, the CDR3 is TGCAGTGCTAGAGATCCTCTATGCGAGCAGTACTTC.

Only a few counts were recorded for this clonotype. CDR3 nucleotides: TGCGCCAGCAGTCTAAGCGGGGGAGAAGAGACCCAGTACTTC. It codes for CASSLSGGEETQYF. The chain couples TRBV10-2 to TRBJ2-5; 8 bases are a match to TRBD2. The germline V gene has CDR1 WSHSY and CDR2 SAAADI. Unmatched junction bases numbered 5, after V lost 5 bases and J lost 3 bases. The CDR3 is made up of 14 amino acids.

The chain uses TRBV5-1 and TRBJ2-3, with TRBD1 as a possible D gene (6 bases). The CDR3 runs to 14 residues. Looked up from germline, CDR1 is SGHRS and CDR2 is YFSETQ. Trimming took off 4 bases at V and 6 bases at J, with 15 bases between the two ends. The CDR3 sequence: CASSLEGQGDTQYF. The CDR3 DNA reads as TGCGCCAGCAGCCTGGAAGGTCAGGGGGATACGCAGTATTTT.

This clonotype was seen only a few times. A much larger clone sits a single nucleotide away, making a read error possible. The chain couples TRBV20-1 to TRBJ2-7, with 8 bases identical to TRBD2. Trimming took 2 bases from V and 7 from J; bases not matched to a gene: 7. The CDR3 totals 13 residues. The germline gives CDR1 DFQATT, CDR2 SNEGSKA (reference sequence). The CDR3 DNA is TGCAGTGCTAGACGAGCGGGGGCGAGGGAGCAGTACTTC. Its translation: CSARRAGAREQYF.

V usage is TRBV13 and J usage is TRBJ1-5, with D unresolved. The CDR3 extends over 15 amino acids. The germline gives CDR1 PRHDT, CDR2 FYEKMQ (reference sequence). V was trimmed by 0 bases and J by 0 bases, leaving 6 bases between them. The CDR3 DNA is TGTGCCAGCAGCTTAGGGACCTATAGCAATCAGCCCCAGCATTTT. Its translation is CASSLGTYSNQPQHF.

V usage is TRBV28 and J usage is TRBJ2-5, with TRBD1 matching 7 bases. The V gene's germline CDR1 is MDHEN and CDR2 SYDVKM. The CDR3 loop spans 13 amino acids. Trimming took 6 bases from V and 3 from J; bases not matched to a gene: 4. The CDR3 is CASRTTGKETQYF. The CDR3 DNA reads as TGTGCCAGCAGAACGACAGGGAAAGAGACCCAGTACTTC.

The V gene is TRBV4-1, the J gene TRBJ2-1; 15 nucleotides line up with TRBD2. With V trimmed by 0 bases and J by 7 bases, 10 bases remained unmatched. This CDR3 comprises 19 residues. The germline CDR1 and CDR2 sequences are MGHRA and YSYEKL. The CDR3: CASSQEGLAGGLFLNEQFF. The CDR3 nucleotides read TGCGCCAGCAGCCAAGAGGGACTAGCGGGAGGTTTGTTTTTGAATGAGCAGTTCTTC.

The chain combines TRBV5-1 with TRBJ2-7; weak D call: TRBD2 (8 bases). The CDR3 runs to 16 residues. Trimming left V 5 bases short and J 7 bases short, with 25 bases between. Germline CDR1 SGHRS, CDR2 YFSETQ. The CDR3 DNA reads as TGCGCCAGCAGTGTATTCGGGAGGGGGCTGGTAAATGAGCAGTACTTC. Amino acid sequence: CASSVFGRGLVNEQYF.

The V call is TRBV20-1, the J call TRBJ2-5; 8 nucleotides align to TRBD2. The CDR3 length is 13 residues. V lost 3 bases and J lost 11; bases outside the gene matches: 11. The germline V gene has CDR1 DFQATT and CDR2 SNEGSKA (reference sequence). The CDR3 nucleotides are TGCAGTGCTAGTTTCCGGGGGGGCGCTGAGCAGTACTTC. As protein: CSASFRGGAEQYF.

In DNA, the CDR3 is TGCGCCAGCAGCCAACCCGACAGGGGAATCACAGATACGCAGTATTTT. Protein sequence: CASSQPDRGITDTQYF. The chain links TRBV4-1 to TRBJ2-3; 8 bases line up with TRBD1. Trimming cost V 2 bases and J 2 bases; bases outside gene matches: 6. This CDR3 region has 16 residues. Per germline, CDR1 MGHRA and CDR2 YSYEKL.